These 8 T cell receptor beta chains came from one sample sequenced in a study of monozygotic twins with inflammatory bowel disease. TCRdb re-called the 5' RACE reads and gives one entry per CDR3 protein, without DNA. The sample table includes around 150,000 distinct CDR3 sequences. Material for sequencing was blood. Source of these receptors: a human donor with ulcerative colitis or Crohn's disease, or a healthy co-twin of an affected twin (not recorded which).

This CDR3 is CASSLGLAGGTDTQYF. The chain recombines TRBV7-2 with TRBJ2-3. In germline, CDR1 is SGHTA, CDR2 FQGNSA. This CDR3 spans 16 amino acids.

This chain uses TRBV29-1 with TRBJ2-5; TCRdb returns TRBD1, unconfirmable since there is no DNA. The CDR3 is 13 amino acids. Per germline, CDR1 SQVTM and CDR2 ANQGSEA. CDR3 in amino acids: CSVLRGVGETQYF.

The chain combines TRBV6-2 or TRBV6-3 with TRBJ1-2; no DNA is available, so the TRBD1 call from TCRdb remains unchecked. Germline CDR1 is MNHEY and CDR2 is SVGEGT. This CDR3 is 18 amino acids long. CDR3 protein: CASTPAPRWDRWGGGYTF.

The rearrangement joins TRBV10-3 to TRBJ1-6; TCRdb's D call, TRBD1, is unchecked because there is no DNA. CDR3 length equals 16 residues. Germline V gene lookup returns CDR1 ENHRY and CDR2 SYGVKD. Here the CDR3 reads CAINYRDRGYNSPLHF.

The chain joins TRBV5-6 to TRBJ2-1; TCRdb's D gene call, TRBD2, goes unchecked for lack of DNA. The CDR3 runs 13 residues. CDR1 is SGHDT and CDR2 is YYEEEE in the germline V gene. The CDR3 is CASSLVSGNEQFF.

The V and J genes are TRBV12-3 or TRBV12-4 and TRBJ1-6; TCRdb's D call of TRBD1 is untestable without DNA. This CDR3 region has 15 residues. The CDR3 sequence is CASSLKGQGFPPLHF.

The chain links TRBV5-1 to TRBJ2-7. Germline V gives CDR1 SGHRS, CDR2 YFSETQ. The CDR3 has 14 residues. This CDR3 is CASSLVAETYEQYF.

The J gene is TRBJ1-1, the V gene TRBV20-1; TCRdb's D gene call, TRBD1, goes unchecked for lack of DNA. Germline V gene data show CDR1 as DFQATT and CDR2 as SNEGSKA (reference sequence). The CDR3 sequence is 13 residues long. CDR3 region: CSASPRGNTEAFF.